The 28 T cell receptor beta chains below all came from one sample that was sequenced in a study of shared clonotypes between healthy human individuals. The protocol was immunoSEQ multiplex PCR, while the TCRdb copy is restricted to in-frame clones and leaves out a portion. The table lists some 470,000 clones, roughly four fifths of them singletons, with over 10% in the top ten. The sample taken for sequencing was PBMCs. The receptors derive from a woman aged 35 to 49 in good health. Some clones in this sample may be carry-over from other donors' samples.

The chain joins TRBV28 to TRBJ2-7; 13 bases are a match to TRBD2. Germline CDR1 MDHEN, CDR2 SYDVKM. V shed 5 bases and J 1 base; nucleotides not matched to a gene: 5. The CDR3 length is 16 residues. The CDR3 protein is CASSPLTSGGSYEQYF. DNA of the CDR3: TGTGCCAGCAGTCCCCTGACTAGCGGGGGGTCCTACGAGCAGTACTTC.

This clone showed up just a few times. J is TRBJ1-1 and V is TRBV6-5; 8 nucleotides align to TRBD1. Germline CDR1 is MNHEY and CDR2 is SVGAGI. Trimming took 4 bases from V and 4 from J; bases not matched to a gene: 5. There are 14 residues in the CDR3. CDR3 DNA: TGTGCCAGCAGTTCTCGACAGGGGTCCACTGAAGCTTTCTTT. It encodes CASSSRQGSTEAFF.

The J gene is TRBJ2-5, the V gene TRBV7-2; TRBD2 aligns across 12 bases. CDR1 and CDR2 (germline): SGHTA, FQGNSA. The CDR3 is made up of 15 amino acids. V was clipped by 4 bases and J by 5 bases; unmatched bases: 5. Here the CDR3 reads CASSSTSGRGETQYF. In DNA form, the CDR3 reads TGTGCCAGCAGCTCGACTAGCGGGAGAGGGGAGACCCAGTACTTC. The full variable domain, its missing parts supplied by reference TRBV7-2 and TRBJ2-5, is GAGVSQSPSNKVTEKGKDVELRCDPISGHTALYWYRQSLGQGLEFLIYFQGNSAPDKSGLPSDRFSAERTGGSVSTLTIQRTQQEDSAVYLCASSSTSGRGETQYFGPGTRLLVL.

The rearrangement joins TRBV30 to TRBJ2-5, with unresolved D. The length of the CDR3 is 12 residues. Germline V gene lookup returns CDR1 GTSNPN and CDR2 SVGIG (reference sequence). The V gene lost 0 bases and the J gene lost 9 bases, with 11 bases spanning the gap. Written as DNA, the CDR3 is TGTGCCTGGAGTGTATCAGATAGGGCCCAGTACTTC. Its protein product is CAWSVSDRAQYF.

The genes are TRBV27 and TRBJ2-7; D perhaps matches TRBD2 (6 bases). The CDR3 runs 15 residues. Deletions cut 3 bases from V and 2 bases from J, with 14 bases between. CDR1 is MNHEY and CDR2 is SMNVEV in the germline V gene (reference sequence). The DNA for the CDR3 is TGTGCCAGCAGTTTTACCGGGGACTTCCCCTACGAGCAGTACTTC. Its translation: CASSFTGDFPYEQYF.

On this clone: Distinct nucleotide sequences in the sample also encode this CDR3. The V call is TRBV6-5, the J call TRBJ1-2, with TRBD1 matching over 7 bases. Germline-derived CDR1 and CDR2 are MNHEY and SVGAGI. V shed 6 bases, J shed 4 bases, and the junction held 2 bases outside the gene matches. The CDR3 sequence is 12 residues long. This CDR3 reads CASRQGSYGYTF. The CDR3 nucleotides read TGTGCCAGCAGACAGGGGTCCTATGGCTACACCTTC.

The J gene is TRBJ1-5, the V gene TRBV28; 7 nucleotides agree with TRBD1. The V segment lost 5 bases and the J segment 2 bases; nucleotides outside the gene matches: 3. The CDR3 length is 14 residues. CDR1 MDHEN and CDR2 SYDVKM come from the germline V gene. DNA for the CDR3: TGTGCCAGCAGTCTTGACAGGGGCAATCAGCCCCAGCATTTT. As protein: CASSLDRGNQPQHF.

The CDR3 region is CASSYSTAGQGYEQYF. The CDR3 DNA is TGTGCCAGCAGTTACTCGACCGCGGGACAGGGGTACGAGCAGTACTTC. The V and J genes are TRBV6-6 and TRBJ2-7; 10 nucleotides line up with TRBD1. The V gene end was trimmed by 0 bases and the J gene end by 4 bases; junction bases not matched to a gene: 6. The CDR3 length is 16 residues. Germline V CDR1 and CDR2: MNHNY, SVGAGI (reference sequence).

Ten or more counts support this clone. This specimen includes other DNA sequences encoding the same CDR3. The chain carries TRBV28 and TRBJ2-5; D is undetermined. Trimming took off 5 bases at V and 5 bases at J, with 6 bases between the two ends. The germline CDR1 and CDR2 sequences are MDHEN and SYDVKM. The CDR3 loop spans 11 amino acids. The CDR3 DNA follows: TGTGCCAGCAGTCCGGCGGAGACCCAGTACTTC. Residues: CASSPAETQYF.

The J gene is TRBJ2-7, the V gene TRBV2, with D tentatively TRBD2 (5 bases). This CDR3 spans 15 amino acids. Trimming removed 2 bases at V and 0 bases at J, with 11 bases between. The germline CDR1 and CDR2 sequences are SNHLY and FYNNEI. The chain's CDR3 is CASSESRLASYEQYF. The CDR3 region has the DNA TGTGCCAGCAGTGAATCTCGGCTAGCCTCCTACGAGCAGTACTTC.

The chain employs TRBV11-2 and TRBJ2-1; no firm D call. The germline V gene has CDR1 SGHAT and CDR2 FQNNGV. V lost 4 bases to trimming and J lost 7 bases, with 17 bases between them. CDR3 length equals 15 residues. In nucleotides, the CDR3 is TGTGCCAGCAGCTCTCAACCGGACGTTCGTAATGAGCAGTTCTTC. Residues: CASSSQPDVRNEQFF.

The chain links TRBV7-2 to TRBJ2-7, with 9 bases lining up with TRBD1. Germline V lookup: CDR1 SGHTA, CDR2 FQGNSA. CDR3 length: 16 residues. The V segment lost 5 bases and the J segment 6 bases; nucleotides outside the gene matches: 14. The CDR3 protein is CASSNSVGQGFSEQYF. CDR3 in DNA: TGTGCCAGCAGCAACTCCGTTGGACAGGGGTTCAGCGAGCAGTACTTC.

V and J are TRBV27 and TRBJ1-2; tentatively, D is TRBD1 (6 bases). Trimming stripped 4 bases from V and 8 bases from J, with 14 bases between. This CDR3 has 13 residues. The germline gives CDR1 MNHEY, CDR2 SMNVEV (reference sequence). In DNA, the CDR3 is TGTGCCAGCAGTTGGGGGGCGCATTACGGCTACACCTTC. Translated: CASSWGAHYGYTF.

The chain recombines TRBV7-8 with TRBJ2-3; 14 nucleotides line up with TRBD2. Trimming at V came to 1 base and at J to 4 bases, leaving 10 bases not matched to a gene. The length of the CDR3 is 19 residues. CDR1 is SGHVS and CDR2 is FQNEAQ in the germline V gene. The CDR3 nucleotides are TGTGCCAGCAGCTTAGTTCGACTAGCGGGAGGGAGGGCGCCAGATACGCAGTATTTT. It yields the protein CASSLVRLAGGRAPDTQYF.

Here the CDR3 reads CASSLGGGASYNEQFF. CDR3 nucleotide sequence: TGTGCCAGCAGCTTGGGTGGCGGAGCCTCCTACAATGAGCAGTTCTTC. This chain joins TRBV5-4 and TRBJ2-1; D is unresolved. The CDR3 sequence is 16 residues long. Trimming took 0 bases from V and 0 from J, leaving 10 bases between them. Germline CDR1 and CDR2: SGHNT and YYREEE (reference sequence).

The chain employs TRBV28 and TRBJ1-2; 8 positions agree with TRBD1. The V segment lost 5 bases and the J segment 5 bases; nucleotides outside the gene matches: 16. The CDR3 covers 17 residues. Per germline, CDR1 MDHEN and CDR2 SYDVKM. CDR3 sequence reads: CASSTGQGLIRPYGYTF. The CDR3 coding sequence is TGTGCCAGCAGTACCGGACAGGGTCTAATCCGGCCATATGGCTACACCTTC.

J is TRBJ1-2 and V is TRBV4-2, with no clear D. CDR1 is LGHNA, CDR2 YNFKEQ, per germline. Trimming removed 4 bases at V and 3 bases at J, with 21 bases between. The CDR3 loop spans 17 amino acids. CDR3 residues: CASSLRHPRNDYYGYTF. CDR3 in DNA: TGTGCCAGCAGCCTCCGACACCCCCGAAACGACTACTATGGCTACACCTTC.

The table lists this clone with a count of one. This sequence joins TRBV7-2 and TRBJ2-3; D remains ambiguous. Germline values: CDR1 SGHTA, CDR2 FQGNSA. The V and J ends lost 4 bases and 0 bases respectively, with 2 bases between them. The CDR3 covers 12 residues. The CDR3 DNA reads TGTGCCAGCAGCTACAGCACAGATACGCAGTATTTT. Encoded protein: CASSYSTDTQYF. Full variable domain (remainder filled in from reference TRBV7-2 and TRBJ2-3): GAGVSQSPSNKVTEKGKDVELRCDPISGHTALYWYRQSLGQGLEFLIYFQGNSAPDKSGLPSDRFSAERTGGSVSTLTIQRTQQEDSAVYLCASSYSTDTQYFGPGTRLTVL.

Only one count was recorded for this clone. CDR3: CASSFDGFTDTQYF. CDR3 in DNA: TGTGCCAGCAGCTTCGACGGGTTCACAGATACGCAGTATTTT. J is TRBJ2-3 and V is TRBV5-6; D not resolved. Per the germline V gene, CDR1 is SGHDT and CDR2 is YYEEEE. V was clipped by 2 bases and J by 2 bases, with 9 bases between them. The CDR3 totals 14 residues. Full variable domain (remainder filled in from reference TRBV5-6 and TRBJ2-3): DAGVTQSPTHLIKTRGQQVTLRCSPKSGHDTVSWYQQALGQGPQFIFQYYEEEERQRGNFPDRFSGHQFPNYSSELNVNALLLGDSALYLCASSFDGFTDTQYFGPGTRLTVL.

This clone has at least ten counts. The chain links TRBV13 to TRBJ2-3; TRBD1 or TRBD2 may be the D gene (8 bases each). There are 20 residues in the CDR3. CDR1 is PRHDT and CDR2 is FYEKMQ in the germline V gene (reference sequence). The V and J ends lost 5 bases and 4 bases respectively, with 31 bases between them. The CDR3 spells CASSRPGYRGSGRGSDTQYF. CDR3 DNA: TGTGCCAGCAGCCGACCTGGGTACAGGGGGAGCGGGAGAGGATCAGATACGCAGTATTTT.

This chain connects TRBV7-9 to TRBJ1-1; D uncertain. Trimming pared 4 bases from V and 11 bases from J, leaving 17 bases between. The length of the CDR3 is 13 residues. In germline, CDR1 is SEHNR, CDR2 FQNEAQ (reference sequence). CDR3: CASSSSAGETAFF. The CDR3 DNA reads as TGTGCCAGCAGCTCTTCCGCCGGGGAAACGGCTTTCTTT.

The V call is TRBV29-1, the J call TRBJ2-7; D might be TRBD1 (5 bases). The germline V gene has CDR1 SQVTM and CDR2 ANQGSEA. There are 14 residues in the CDR3. V was pared by 3 bases and J by 0 bases, with 12 bases between. CDR3 sequence (DNA): TGCAGCGTTGAGCCGGTAGGGGACTCCTACGAGCAGTACTTC. Translated, it gives CSVEPVGDSYEQYF.

This chain links TRBV6-5 with TRBJ2-7; D is unclear. Germline V lookup: CDR1 MNHEY, CDR2 SVGAGI. This CDR3 spans 15 amino acids. V was clipped by 0 bases and J by 3 bases, with 12 bases between them. CDR3 in amino acids: CASSYSASGSYEQYF. CDR3 nucleotide sequence: TGTGCCAGCAGTTACTCTGCTAGTGGAAGCTACGAGCAGTACTTC.

This chain links TRBV5-5 with TRBJ1-2; TRBD1 is a possible D gene (5 bases). V lost 0 bases and J 4 bases, leaving 10 bases between the germline ends. This CDR3 spans 14 amino acids. Germline values: CDR1 SGHKS, CDR2 YYEKEE (reference sequence). CDR3 residues: CASSLEATAYGYTF. CDR3 coding DNA: TGTGCCAGCAGCTTGGAAGCGACAGCCTATGGCTACACCTTC.

On this clone: Different DNA sequences within this sample yield the same CDR3. Written as DNA, the CDR3 is TGCGCCAGCAGCCCCCCGGCGAACACTGAAGCTTTCTTT. Translating it yields CASSPPANTEAFF. The gene calls are TRBV5-1 and TRBJ1-1; D unclear. The CDR3 length is 13 residues. Germline values: CDR1 SGHRS, CDR2 YFSETQ. V was clipped by 4 bases and J by 1 base, with 8 bases between them.

The chain joins TRBV7-9 to TRBJ1-1; tentative D call: TRBD1 (6 bases). The CDR3 contains 17 residues. Trimming took 1 base from V and 0 from J, leaving 15 bases between them. The V gene's germline CDR1 is SEHNR and CDR2 FQNEAQ (reference sequence). The CDR3 loop is CASSLDPHRELNTEAFF. In DNA form, the CDR3 reads TGTGCCAGCAGCTTAGACCCCCACAGGGAGTTGAACACTGAAGCTTTCTTT. Using reference TRBV7-9 and TRBJ1-1 for the parts outside the CDR3, the full variable domain is DTGVSQNPRHKITKRGQNVTFRCDPISEHNRLYWYRQTLGQGPEFLTYFQNEAQLEKSRLLSDRFSAERPKGSFSTLEIQRTEQGDSAMYLCASSLDPHRELNTEAFFGQGTRLTVV.

The J gene is TRBJ2-1, the V gene TRBV30; no clear D gene. CDR1 and CDR2 from the germline V gene are GTSNPN and SVGIG (reference sequence). The CDR3 consists of 14 residues. Trimming removed 0 bases from V and 5 bases from J, with 11 bases in between. The CDR3 coding sequence is TGTGCCTGGAGTGTCCTCCGCACGAACAATGAGCAGTTCTTC. Protein: CAWSVLRTNNEQFF.

In its sample, this clone was seen once. The genes are TRBV5-8 and TRBJ2-7; the D is unclear. Germline V lookup: CDR1 SGHTS, CDR2 YDEGEE. The CDR3 consists of 14 residues. V was clipped by 0 bases and J by 2 bases, with 9 bases between them. The CDR3 sequence is CASSLAATAYEQYF. CDR3 nucleotides: TGTGCCAGCAGCTTGGCCGCGACGGCCTACGAGCAGTACTTC.